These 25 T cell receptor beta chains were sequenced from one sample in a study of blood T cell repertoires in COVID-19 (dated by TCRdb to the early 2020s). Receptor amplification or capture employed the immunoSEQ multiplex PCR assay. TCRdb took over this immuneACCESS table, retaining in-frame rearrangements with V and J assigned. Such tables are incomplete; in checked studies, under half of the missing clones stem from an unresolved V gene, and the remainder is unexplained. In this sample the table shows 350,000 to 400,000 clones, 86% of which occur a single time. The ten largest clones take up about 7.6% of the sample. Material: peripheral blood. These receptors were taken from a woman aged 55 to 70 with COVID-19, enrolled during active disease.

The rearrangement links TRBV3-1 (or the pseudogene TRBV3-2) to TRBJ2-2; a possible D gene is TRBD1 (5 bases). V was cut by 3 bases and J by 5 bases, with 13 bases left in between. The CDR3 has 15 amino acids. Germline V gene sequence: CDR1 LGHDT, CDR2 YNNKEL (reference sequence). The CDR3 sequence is CASSHLQELTGELFF. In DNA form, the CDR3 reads TGTGCCAGCAGCCATCTACAGGAATTGACCGGGGAGCTGTTTTTT.

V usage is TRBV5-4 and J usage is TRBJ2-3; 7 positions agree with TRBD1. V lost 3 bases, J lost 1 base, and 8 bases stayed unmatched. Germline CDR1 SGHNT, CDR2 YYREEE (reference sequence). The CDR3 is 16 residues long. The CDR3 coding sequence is TGTGCCAGCAGCTCCAGACAGGGAATCGGCACAGATACGCAGTATTTT. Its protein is CASSSRQGIGTDTQYF.

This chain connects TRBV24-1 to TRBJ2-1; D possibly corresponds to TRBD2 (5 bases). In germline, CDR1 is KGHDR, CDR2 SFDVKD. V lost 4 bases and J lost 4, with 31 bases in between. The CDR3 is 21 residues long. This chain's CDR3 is CATSDPELSARRRRLYNEQFF. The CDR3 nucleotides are TGTGCCACCAGTGACCCCGAACTCTCCGCCCGCCGCAGGAGGCTTTACAATGAGCAGTTCTTC.

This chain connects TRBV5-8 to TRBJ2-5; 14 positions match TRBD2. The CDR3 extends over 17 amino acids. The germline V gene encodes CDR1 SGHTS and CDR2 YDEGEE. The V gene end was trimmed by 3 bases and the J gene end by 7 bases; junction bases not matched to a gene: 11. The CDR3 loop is CASSSRTSGGFEGTQYF. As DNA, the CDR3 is TGTGCCAGCAGCTCCAGGACTAGCGGGGGGTTCGAGGGGACCCAGTACTTC. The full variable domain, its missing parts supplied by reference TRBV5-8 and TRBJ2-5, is EAGVTQSPTHLIKTRGQQATLRCSPISGHTSVYWYQQALGLGLQFLLWYDEGEERNRGNFPPRFSGRQFPNYSSELNVNALELEDSALYLCASSSRTSGGFEGTQYFGPGTRLLVL.

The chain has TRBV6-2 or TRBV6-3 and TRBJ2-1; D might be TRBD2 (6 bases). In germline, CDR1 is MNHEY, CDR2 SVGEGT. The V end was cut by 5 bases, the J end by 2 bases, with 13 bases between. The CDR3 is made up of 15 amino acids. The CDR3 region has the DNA TGTGCCAGCAGTCTAGCGAGCGCCACCTACAATGAGCAGTTCTTC. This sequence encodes CASSLASATYNEQFF.

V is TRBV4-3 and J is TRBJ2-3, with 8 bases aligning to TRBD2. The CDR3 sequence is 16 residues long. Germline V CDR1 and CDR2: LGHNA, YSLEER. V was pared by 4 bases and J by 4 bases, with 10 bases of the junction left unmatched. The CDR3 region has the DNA TGCGCCAGCAGCCTAAGCGCCGGGGGGGCCGCAGATACGCAGTATTTT. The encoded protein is CASSLSAGGAADTQYF.

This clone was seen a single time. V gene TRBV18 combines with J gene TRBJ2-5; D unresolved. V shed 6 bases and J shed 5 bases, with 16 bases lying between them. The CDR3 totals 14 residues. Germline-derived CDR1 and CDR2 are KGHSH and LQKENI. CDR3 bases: TGTGCCAGCTCCCCAGGAACTGTCGGGGAGACCCAGTACTTC. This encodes CASSPGTVGETQYF.

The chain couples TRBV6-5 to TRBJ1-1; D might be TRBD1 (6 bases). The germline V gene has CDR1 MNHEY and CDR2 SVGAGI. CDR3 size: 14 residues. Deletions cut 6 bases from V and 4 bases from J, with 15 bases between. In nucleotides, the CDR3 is TGTGCCAGCAGGACTCCTGACAGGAGCACTGAAGCTTTCTTT. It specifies CASRTPDRSTEAFF.

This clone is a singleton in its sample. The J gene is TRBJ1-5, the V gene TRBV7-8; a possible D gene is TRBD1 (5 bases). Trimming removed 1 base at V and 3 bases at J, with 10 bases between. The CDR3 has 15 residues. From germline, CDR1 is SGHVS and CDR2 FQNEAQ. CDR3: CASSLVGRANQPQHF. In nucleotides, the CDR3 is TGTGCCAGCAGCTTAGTGGGCAGGGCCAATCAGCCCCAGCATTTT.

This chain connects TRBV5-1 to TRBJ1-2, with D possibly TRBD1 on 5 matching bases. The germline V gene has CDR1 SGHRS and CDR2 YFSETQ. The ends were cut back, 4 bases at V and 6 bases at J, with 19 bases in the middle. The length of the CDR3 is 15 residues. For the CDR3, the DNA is TGCGCCAGCAGCCCGTTCGTGGTGTCCAGGGATGGCTACACCTTC. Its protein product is CASSPFVVSRDGYTF.

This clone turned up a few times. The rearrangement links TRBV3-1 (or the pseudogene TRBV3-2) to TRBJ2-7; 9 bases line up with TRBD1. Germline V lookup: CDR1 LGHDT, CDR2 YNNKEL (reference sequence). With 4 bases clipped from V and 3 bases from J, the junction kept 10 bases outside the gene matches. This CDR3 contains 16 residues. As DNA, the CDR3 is TGTGCCAGCAGCCCTTCGAACAGGGGGCTATTCTACGAGCAGTACTTC. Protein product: CASSPSNRGLFYEQYF.

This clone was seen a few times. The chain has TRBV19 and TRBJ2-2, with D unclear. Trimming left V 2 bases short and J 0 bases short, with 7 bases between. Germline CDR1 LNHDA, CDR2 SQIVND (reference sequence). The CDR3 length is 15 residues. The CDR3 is CASSITSPNTGELFF. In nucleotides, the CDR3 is TGTGCCAGTAGTATAACTTCCCCGAACACCGGGGAGCTGTTTTTT.

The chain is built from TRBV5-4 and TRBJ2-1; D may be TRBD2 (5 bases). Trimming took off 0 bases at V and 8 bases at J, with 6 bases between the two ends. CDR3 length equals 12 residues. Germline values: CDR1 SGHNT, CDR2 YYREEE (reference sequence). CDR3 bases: TGTGCCAGCAGCTTGGCGAGGGATGAGCAGTTCTTC. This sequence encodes CASSLARDEQFF.

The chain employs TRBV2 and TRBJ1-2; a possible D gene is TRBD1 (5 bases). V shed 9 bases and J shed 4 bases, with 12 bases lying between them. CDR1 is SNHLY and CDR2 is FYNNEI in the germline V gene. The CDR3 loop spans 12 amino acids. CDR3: CARTEVSYGYTF. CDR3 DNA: TGTGCCAGGACAGAGGTATCCTATGGCTACACCTTC.

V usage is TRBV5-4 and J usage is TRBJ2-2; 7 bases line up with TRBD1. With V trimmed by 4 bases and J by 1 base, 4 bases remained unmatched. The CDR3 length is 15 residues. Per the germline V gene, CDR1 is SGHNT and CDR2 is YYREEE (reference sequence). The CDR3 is CASSPRQGNTGELFF. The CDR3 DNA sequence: TGTGCCAGCAGCCCGCGACAGGGGAACACCGGGGAGCTGTTTTTT.

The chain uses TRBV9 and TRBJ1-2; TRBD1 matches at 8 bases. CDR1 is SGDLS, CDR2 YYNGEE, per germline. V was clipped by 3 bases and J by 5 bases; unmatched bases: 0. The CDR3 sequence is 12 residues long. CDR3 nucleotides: TGTGCCAGCAGCGGGGACAGGTATGGCTACACCTTC. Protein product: CASSGDRYGYTF.

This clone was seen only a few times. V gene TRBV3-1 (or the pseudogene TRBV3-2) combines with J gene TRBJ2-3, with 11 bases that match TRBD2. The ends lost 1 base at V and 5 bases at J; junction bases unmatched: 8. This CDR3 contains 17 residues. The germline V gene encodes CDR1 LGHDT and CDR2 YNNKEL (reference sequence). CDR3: CASSQGASGGRGDTQYF. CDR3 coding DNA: TGTGCCAGCAGCCAAGGGGCTAGCGGGGGGCGGGGAGATACGCAGTATTTT.

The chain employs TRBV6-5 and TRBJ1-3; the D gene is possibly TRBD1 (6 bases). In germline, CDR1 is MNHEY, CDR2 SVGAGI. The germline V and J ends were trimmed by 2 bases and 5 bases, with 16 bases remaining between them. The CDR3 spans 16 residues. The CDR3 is CASSYQNQGRRNTIYF. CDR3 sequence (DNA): TGTGCCAGCAGTTACCAAAACCAGGGGAGAAGAAACACCATATATTTT.

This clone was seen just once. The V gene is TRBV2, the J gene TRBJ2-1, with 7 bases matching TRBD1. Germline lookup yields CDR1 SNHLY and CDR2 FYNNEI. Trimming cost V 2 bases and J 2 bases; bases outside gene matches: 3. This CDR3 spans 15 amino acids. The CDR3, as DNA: TGTGCCAGCAGTGAAAGGGGGCAGGCCTACAATGAGCAGTTCTTC. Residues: CASSERGQAYNEQFF. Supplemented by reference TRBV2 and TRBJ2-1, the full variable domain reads EPEVTQTPSHQVTQMGQEVILRCVPISNHLYFYWYRQILGQKVEFLVSFYNNEISEKSEIFDDQFSVERPDGSNFTLKIRSTKLEDSAMYFCASSERGQAYNEQFFGPGTRLTVL.

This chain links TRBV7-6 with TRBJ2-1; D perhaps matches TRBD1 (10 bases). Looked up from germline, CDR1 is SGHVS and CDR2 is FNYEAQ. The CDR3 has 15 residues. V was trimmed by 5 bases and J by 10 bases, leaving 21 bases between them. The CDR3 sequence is CASSDLAGQGREQFF. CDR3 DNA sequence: TGTGCCAGCAGCGATCTAGCGGGACAGGGGAGGGAGCAGTTCTTC.

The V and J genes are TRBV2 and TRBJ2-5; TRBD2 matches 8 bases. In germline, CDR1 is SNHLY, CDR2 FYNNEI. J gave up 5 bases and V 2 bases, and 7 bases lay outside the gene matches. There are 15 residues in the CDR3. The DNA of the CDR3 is TGTGCCAGCAGTGAACAGCGGGGGTTTGGGGAGACCCAGTACTTC. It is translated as CASSEQRGFGETQYF.

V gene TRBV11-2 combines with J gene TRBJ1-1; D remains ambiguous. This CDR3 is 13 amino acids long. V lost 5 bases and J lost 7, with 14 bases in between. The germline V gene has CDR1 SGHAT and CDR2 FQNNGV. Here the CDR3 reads CASSPLLASEAFF. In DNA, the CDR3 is TGTGCCAGCAGCCCCTTATTGGCCAGTGAAGCTTTCTTT.

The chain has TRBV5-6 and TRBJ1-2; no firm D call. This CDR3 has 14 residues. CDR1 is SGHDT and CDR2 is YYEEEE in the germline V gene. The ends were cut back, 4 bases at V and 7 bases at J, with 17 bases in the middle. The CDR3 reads CASSPAHTRSGYTF. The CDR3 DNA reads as TGTGCCAGCAGCCCGGCCCATACGAGGAGTGGCTACACCTTC.

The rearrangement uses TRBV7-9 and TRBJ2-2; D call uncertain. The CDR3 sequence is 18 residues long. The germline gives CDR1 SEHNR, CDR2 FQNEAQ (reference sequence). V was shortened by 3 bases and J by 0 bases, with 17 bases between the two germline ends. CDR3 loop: CASSFPLGRNTNTGELFF. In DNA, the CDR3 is TGTGCCAGCAGCTTTCCGCTGGGCCGCAACACGAACACCGGGGAGCTGTTTTTT.

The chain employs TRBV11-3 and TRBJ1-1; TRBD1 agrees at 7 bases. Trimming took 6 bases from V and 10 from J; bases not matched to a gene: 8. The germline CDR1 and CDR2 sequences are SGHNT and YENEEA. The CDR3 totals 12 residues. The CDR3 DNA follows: TGTGCCAGCAGAGACAGGGCAGGCTTAGCTTTCTTT. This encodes CASRDRAGLAFF.